This T cell receptor (beta chain) appears in the sequencing data of a study of identical twins. General study points: Beta out-of-frame sequences showed weaker excess sharing between twins. In drawing conclusions, the study used cross-sectional statistical analysis and did not follow the same donors.

This clonotype turned up a few times. Its antigen is unknown. TCRdb analysed the 5' RACE reads with MiXCR anew, one entry per CDR3 protein. Counted here are hundreds of thousands of distinct CDR3 sequences, nearly 9.5% occurring once; the ten biggest clones make up 5.5% to 9%. From germline, CDR1 is MGHDK and CDR2 SYGVNS. V dropped 1 base and J dropped 2; count of bases not matched to a gene: 7. This CDR3 has 17 amino acids. This sample also appeared in a second study, on yellow fever vaccine responses in identical twins.

The chain recombines TRBV25-1 with TRBJ2-3; TRBD2 matches 9 bases. The sequence derives from a woman aged 18-30 years in good health. Sequencing input: CD8+ T cells sorted from blood. Written as DNA, the CDR3 is TGTGCCAGCAGTGAATTTTCAGCGGGAGGACCCACAGATACGCAGTATTTT. Translating gives CASSEFSAGGPTDTQYF.